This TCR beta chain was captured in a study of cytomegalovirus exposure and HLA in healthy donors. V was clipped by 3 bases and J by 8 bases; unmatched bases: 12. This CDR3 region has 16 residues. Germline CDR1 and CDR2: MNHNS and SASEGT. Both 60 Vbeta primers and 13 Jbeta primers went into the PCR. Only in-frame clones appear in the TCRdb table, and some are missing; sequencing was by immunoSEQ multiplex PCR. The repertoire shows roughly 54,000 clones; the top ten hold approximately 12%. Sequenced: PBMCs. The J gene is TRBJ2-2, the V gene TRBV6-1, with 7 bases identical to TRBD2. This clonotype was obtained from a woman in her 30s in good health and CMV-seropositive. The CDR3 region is CASSERLAEEGGELFF. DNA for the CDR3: TGTGCCAGCAGTGAGAGGCTAGCGGAGGAGGGGGGGGAGCTGTTTTTT.